This T cell receptor (beta chain) was recovered during a study of T cell repertoires in cytomegalovirus infection. Study-wide results and limits: Dominant in the ex vivo response were TCR beta clonotypes restricted by HLA-C and specific for CMV.

Concerning this clonotype: What it binds is unknown.

The CDR3 is made up of 14 amino acids. V was cut by 5 bases and J by 7 bases, with 15 bases left in between. Germline-derived CDR1 and CDR2 are MNHEY and SVGEGT. From the reads, TCRdb called clonotypes with MiXCR, one entry per CDR3 protein. In the table there are about 500,000 distinct CDR3 sequences, roughly a third of which are singletons. The chain joins TRBV6-2 or TRBV6-3 to TRBJ2-1; D is uncertain. Specimen: cultured PBMCs, collected from culture after CMV antigen stimulation. This clonotype was obtained from a human donor in good health (CMV status not recorded). Some clones in this sample may be carry-over from other donors' samples. Here the CDR3 reads CASSIPGGGNEQFF. The CDR3, as DNA: TGTGCCAGCAGTATCCCGGGTGGTGGGAATGAGCAGTTCTTC.